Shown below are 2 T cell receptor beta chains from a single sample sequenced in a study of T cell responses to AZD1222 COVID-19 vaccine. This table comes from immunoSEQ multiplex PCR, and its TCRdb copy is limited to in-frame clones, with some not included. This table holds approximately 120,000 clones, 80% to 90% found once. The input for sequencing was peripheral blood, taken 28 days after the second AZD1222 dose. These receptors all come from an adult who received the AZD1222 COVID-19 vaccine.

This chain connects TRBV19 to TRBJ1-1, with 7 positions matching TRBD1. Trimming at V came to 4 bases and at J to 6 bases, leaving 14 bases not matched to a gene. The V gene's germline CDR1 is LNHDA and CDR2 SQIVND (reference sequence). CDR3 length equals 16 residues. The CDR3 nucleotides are TGTGCCAGTAGTAGGAGGCAGGGGGAGGGGAGGGCTGAAGCTTTCTTT. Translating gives CASSRRQGEGRAEAFF.

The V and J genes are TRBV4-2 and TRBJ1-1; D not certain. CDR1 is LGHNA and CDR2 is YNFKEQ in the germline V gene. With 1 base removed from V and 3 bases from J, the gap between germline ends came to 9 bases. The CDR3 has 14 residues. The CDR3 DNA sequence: TGTGCCAGCAGCCAAGTTGGGCGGGACACTGAAGCTTTCTTT. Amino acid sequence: CASSQVGRDTEAFF.